This TCR beta chain was profiled in a study of cytomegalovirus exposure and HLA in healthy donors. General observations from the study: Analysis performed later found roughly 18,000 TCR beta sequences associated with HLA alleles at 0.05 false discovery rate.

After removal of 2 bases from V and 4 bases from J, the junction contained 18 bases not matched to a gene. Germline V lookup: CDR1 SGHDN, CDR2 FVKESK. The CDR3 consists of 20 residues. The PCR used 60 Vbeta and 13 Jbeta primers. Method: immunoSEQ multiplex PCR; TCRdb's copy keeps in-frame clones and lacks some. The table includes some 110,000 clones, roughly 77% detected once. This clone was detected only a few times. Its antigen is unidentified. The TCR was taken from a woman in her 30s in good health and CMV-seronegative. This chain joins TRBV14 and TRBJ2-1, with 9 bases aligning to TRBD2. Sequenced input: PBMCs. DNA of the CDR3: TGTGCCAGCAGCCAACACGGCGGAAGCGGGAGGTCCCGTCCGTACAATGAGCAGTTCTTC. Its protein is CASSQHGGSGRSRPYNEQFF.